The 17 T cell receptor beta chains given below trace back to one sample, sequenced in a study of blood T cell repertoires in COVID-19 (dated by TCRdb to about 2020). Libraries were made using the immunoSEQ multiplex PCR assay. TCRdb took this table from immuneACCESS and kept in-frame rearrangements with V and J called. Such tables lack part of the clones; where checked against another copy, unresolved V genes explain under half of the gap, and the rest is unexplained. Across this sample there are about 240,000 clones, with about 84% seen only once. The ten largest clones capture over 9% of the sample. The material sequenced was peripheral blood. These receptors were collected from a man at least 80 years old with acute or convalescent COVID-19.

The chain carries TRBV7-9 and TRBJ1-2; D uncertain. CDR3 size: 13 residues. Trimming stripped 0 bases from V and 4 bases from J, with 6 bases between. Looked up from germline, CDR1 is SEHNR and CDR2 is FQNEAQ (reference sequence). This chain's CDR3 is CASSLAGPYGYTF. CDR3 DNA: TGTGCCAGCAGCTTAGCTGGGCCCTATGGCTACACCTTC. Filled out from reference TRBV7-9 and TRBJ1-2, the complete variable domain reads DTGVSQNPRHKITKRGQNVTFRCDPISEHNRLYWYRQTLGQGPEFLTYFQNEAQLEKSRLLSDRFSAERPKGSFSTLEIQRTEQGDSAMYLCASSLAGPYGYTFGSGTRLTVV.

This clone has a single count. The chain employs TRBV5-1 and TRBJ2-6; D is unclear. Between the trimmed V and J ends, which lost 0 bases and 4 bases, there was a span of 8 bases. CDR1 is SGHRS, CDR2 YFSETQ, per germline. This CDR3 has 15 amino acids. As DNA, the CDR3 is TGCGCCAGCAGCTTGGATTCGTCCGGGGCCAACGTCCTGACTTTC. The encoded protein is CASSLDSSGANVLTF.

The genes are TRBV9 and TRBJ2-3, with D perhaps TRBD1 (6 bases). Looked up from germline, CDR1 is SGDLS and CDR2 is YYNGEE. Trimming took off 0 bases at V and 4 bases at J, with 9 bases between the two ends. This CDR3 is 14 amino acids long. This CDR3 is CASSVGQVSDTQYF. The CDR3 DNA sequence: TGTGCCAGCAGCGTAGGACAGGTATCAGATACGCAGTATTTT.

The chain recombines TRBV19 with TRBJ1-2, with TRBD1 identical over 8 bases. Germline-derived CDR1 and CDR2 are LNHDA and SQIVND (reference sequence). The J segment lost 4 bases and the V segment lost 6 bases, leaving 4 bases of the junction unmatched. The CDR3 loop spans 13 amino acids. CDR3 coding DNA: TGTGCCAGTAGGGGGACAGGCCTCTATGGCTACACCTTC. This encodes CASRGTGLYGYTF.

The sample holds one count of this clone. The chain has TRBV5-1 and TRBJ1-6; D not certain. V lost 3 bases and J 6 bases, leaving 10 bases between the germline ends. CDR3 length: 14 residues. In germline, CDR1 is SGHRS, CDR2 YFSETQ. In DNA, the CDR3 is TGCGCCAGCAGCTCTCTGCAGGTTAATTCACCCCTCCACTTT. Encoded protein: CASSSLQVNSPLHF.

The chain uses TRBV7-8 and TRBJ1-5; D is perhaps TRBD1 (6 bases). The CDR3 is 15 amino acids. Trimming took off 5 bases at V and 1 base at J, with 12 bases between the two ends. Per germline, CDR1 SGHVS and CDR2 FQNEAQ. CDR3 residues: CASSLNRVSNQPQHF. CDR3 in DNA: TGTGCCAGCAGCCTTAACAGGGTGAGCAATCAGCCCCAGCATTTT.

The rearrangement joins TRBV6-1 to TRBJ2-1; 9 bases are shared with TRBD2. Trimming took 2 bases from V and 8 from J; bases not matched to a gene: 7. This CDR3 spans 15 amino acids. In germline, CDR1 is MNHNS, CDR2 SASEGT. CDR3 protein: CASSELGGRAHEQFF. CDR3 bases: TGTGCCAGCAGTGAACTCGGCGGGAGGGCCCATGAGCAGTTCTTC.

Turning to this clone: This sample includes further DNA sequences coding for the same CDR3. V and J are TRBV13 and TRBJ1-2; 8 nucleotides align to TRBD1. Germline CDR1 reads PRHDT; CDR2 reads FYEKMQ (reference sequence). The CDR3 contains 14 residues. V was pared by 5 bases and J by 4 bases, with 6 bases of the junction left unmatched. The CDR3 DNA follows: TGTGCCAGCAGCCCTGGACAGGGAACCTATGGCTACACCTTC. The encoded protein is CASSPGQGTYGYTF.

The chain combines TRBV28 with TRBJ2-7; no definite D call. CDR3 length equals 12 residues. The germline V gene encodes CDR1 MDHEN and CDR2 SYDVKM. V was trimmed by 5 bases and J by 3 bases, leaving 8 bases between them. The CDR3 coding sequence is TGTGCCAGCAGTCCACACGTCTACGAGCAGTACTTC. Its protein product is CASSPHVYEQYF.

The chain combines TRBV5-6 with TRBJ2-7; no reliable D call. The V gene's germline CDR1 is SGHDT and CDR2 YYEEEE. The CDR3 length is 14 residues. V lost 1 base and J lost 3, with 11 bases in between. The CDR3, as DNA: TGTGCCAGCAGCTTGCTACAGACGGACTACGAGCAGTACTTC. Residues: CASSLLQTDYEQYF.

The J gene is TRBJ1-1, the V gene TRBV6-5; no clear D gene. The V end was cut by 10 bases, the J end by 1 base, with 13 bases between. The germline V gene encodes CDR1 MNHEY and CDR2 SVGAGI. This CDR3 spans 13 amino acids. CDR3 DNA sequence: TGTGCCACCTCTGGACTGGGGAACACTGAAGCTTTCTTT. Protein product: CATSGLGNTEAFF.

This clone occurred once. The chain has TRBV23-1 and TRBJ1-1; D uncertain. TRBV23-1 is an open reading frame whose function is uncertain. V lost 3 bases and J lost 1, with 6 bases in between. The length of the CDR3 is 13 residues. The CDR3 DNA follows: TGCGCCAGCAGTCACCCGGGGAACACTGAAGCTTTCTTT. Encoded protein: CASSHPGNTEAFF.

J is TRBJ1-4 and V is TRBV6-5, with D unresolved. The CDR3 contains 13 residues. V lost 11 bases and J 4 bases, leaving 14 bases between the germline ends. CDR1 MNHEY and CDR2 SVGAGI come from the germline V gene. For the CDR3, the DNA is TGTGCCCACGGCCGGGGAGTTAATGAAAAACTGTTTTTT. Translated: CAHGRGVNEKLFF.

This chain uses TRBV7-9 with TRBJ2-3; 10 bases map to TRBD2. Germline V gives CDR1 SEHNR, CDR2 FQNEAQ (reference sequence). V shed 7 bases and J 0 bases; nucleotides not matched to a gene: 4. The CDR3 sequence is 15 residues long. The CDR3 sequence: CASNPTSGSTDTQYF. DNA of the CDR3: TGTGCCAGCAACCCGACTAGCGGGAGCACAGATACGCAGTATTTT.

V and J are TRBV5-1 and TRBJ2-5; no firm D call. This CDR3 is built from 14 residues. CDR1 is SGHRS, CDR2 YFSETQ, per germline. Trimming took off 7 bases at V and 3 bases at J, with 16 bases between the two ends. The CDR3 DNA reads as TGCGCCAGCCACCCCGGTAGCCCGGAAGAGACCCAGTACTTC. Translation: CASHPGSPEETQYF. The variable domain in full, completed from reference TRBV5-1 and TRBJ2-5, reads KAGVTQTPRYLIKTRGQQVTLSCSPISGHRSVSWYQQTPGQGLQFLFEYFSETQRNKGNFPGRFSGRQFSNSRSEMNVSTLELGDSALYLCASHPGSPEETQYFGPGTRLLVL.

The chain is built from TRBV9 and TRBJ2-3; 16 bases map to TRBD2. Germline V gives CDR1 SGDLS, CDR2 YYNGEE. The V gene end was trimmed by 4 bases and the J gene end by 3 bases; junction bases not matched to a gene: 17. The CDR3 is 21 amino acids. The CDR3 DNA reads TGTGCCAGCAGCCCACCTTATGCCGGGACTAGCGGGAGGGCCGGTACAGATACGCAGTATTTT. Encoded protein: CASSPPYAGTSGRAGTDTQYF.

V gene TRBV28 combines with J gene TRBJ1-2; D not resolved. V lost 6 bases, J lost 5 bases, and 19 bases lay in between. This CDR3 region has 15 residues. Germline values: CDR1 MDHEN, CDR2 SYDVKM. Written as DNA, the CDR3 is TGTGCCAGCAGACTTCTGGGTGCGGGTGGGTATGGCTACACCTTC. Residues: CASRLLGAGGYGYTF.